This entry describes one T cell receptor (beta chain). The antigen it binds to is not known. Within one base of it there is no much larger clone, and no base qualities were kept. This sample was taken from a study of T cell responses to AZD1222 COVID-19 vaccine (dated by TCRdb to the early 2020s). Looking at the study overall: TCR sequencing covered fewer than 250 trial participants: 200 to 220 given two doses of AZD1222 and about 26 given two doses of MenACWY control vaccine. Trial participants were enrolled into age subgroups of 18-55, 56-69 and 70-plus years, which contained around 150, 29 and 61 TCR-sequenced participants, respectively. The full study reports these points: Because no day 14 peak-response samples were available, the repertoires could be characterized only after the peak T cell response. CD4 TCRs associated with the vaccine covered the entire spike protein, and the dominant responses were in regions 160-218 and 743-854. Reportedly, almost half of the unique spike-specific TCRs recognized epitopes lying outside the regions that are mutated in the B.1.351 and B.1.1.7 variants. Conclusions about previously exposed vaccinees are limited, since just five or six AZD1222 recipients were seropositive for SARS-CoV-2 at baseline. Participants were mostly white British, with more females than males. The authors suggested clonal diversity may have been underestimated. In the small 56-69-year group, the increase in depth fell short of significance, most likely because of low power. Spike-specific TCR breadth and depth rose significantly after two AZD1222 doses compared with day 0 and with MenACWY recipients.

The time point label here, explained by the study, means: baseline before first vaccination. The treatment or condition label on this specimen signifies: meningococcal conjugate vaccine given as trial control. Vaccinee samples came from UK trials COV001 and COV002, including a single-blind randomized controlled phase 2/3 trial of AZD1222 (ChAdOx1 nCoV-19) in healthy adults. For TCRbeta chain sequencing, PBMC samples from trial participants were taken at day 0 and at day 28 after the second dose. The CDR3 regions of human TCRbeta chains were analyzed by immunosequencing. The source study handled its data this way. TCRs in the repertoires were compared against a reference library of SARS-CoV-2-specific TCRs that had been generated with the MIRA antigen-specificity platform. Breadth meant the fraction of unique TCRs that were SARS-CoV-2-associated, whereas depth meant the fraction of total T cells that were SARS-CoV-2-associated. Using the MIRA data, each spike-specific TCR was mapped to the spike region that the TCR reacts to and placed in a CD4 or CD8 class. Log10-transformed breadth and depth values were compared by one-way ANOVA with Sidak's multiple comparisons tests. The table was pulled from immuneACCESS by TCRdb, which kept in-frame rearrangements only. Such tables lose some clones; where checked, under half of the loss comes from unresolved V genes, and the rest has no known cause. V, J and clone size are taken as reported in that table, and D and trimming were inferred from the DNA itself. For this sample the table gives 130,000 to 150,000 clones, of which about 87% were detected only once. Roughly 3.5% of the sample rests with the top ten.

Clipping removes 3 bases from V and 5 bases from J, with 8 as the unmatched junction base count. As encoded in the germline V gene, CDR1 is SGHTA while CDR2 is FQGNSA. The CDR3 starts with the cysteine, ends with the phenylalanine, and has 15 residues. Here the CDR3 DNA is all that survives: 45 bases in frame from base 1. The rearranged segments are TRBV7-2 and TRBJ1-1; 8 junctional bases match TRBD1. The TCR comes from an adult in good health. Sample: peripheral blood, taken on day 0 of MenACWY control vaccination. DNA sequence: TGTGCCAGCAGCTTCCGATCAGGGGGCCAAACTGAAGCTTTCTTT. This encodes CASSFRSGGQTEAFF.